This T cell receptor beta chain was observed in a study of regulatory T cells in long-lasting Graves disease. Overall study results and limits: Persistent Graves' patients possessed reduced TCR diversity relative to recently diagnosed ones.

Arm-PCR of CDR3 regions and iRepertoire HTBI primers were used to build TCR beta libraries. TCRdb used MiXCR to reprocess the multiplex PCR reads, holding one entry per CDR3 protein. The sample has approximately 440,000 distinct CDR3 sequences, 23% seen once. There are many counts of this clonotype. Antigen unknown. Time point indicated: persistent/refractory GD, antithyroid drugs over 5 years with positive TRAb. Isolated PBMC RNA provided the starting material for the TCR library. The input for sequencing was peripheral blood mononuclear cells (PBMCs), taken when the disease was refractory, from a patient treated with antithyroid drugs. This receptor was taken from a female donor with Graves disease.

The CDR3 region is CASSITKYGYTF. CDR3 DNA: TGTGCCAGCAGTATAACCAAGTATGGCTACACCTTC. This chain connects TRBV28 to TRBJ1-2; D remains ambiguous. Germline values: CDR1 MDHEN, CDR2 SYDVKM. V was shortened by 5 bases and J by 5 bases, with 9 bases between the two germline ends. The CDR3 loop spans 12 amino acids.